This TCR beta chain comes out of a study of CD8 T cells in ankylosing spondylitis. Study-level results: Previously reported in reactive arthritis synovial fluid and blood were some of the motif variants. Ankylosing spondylitis blood appeared to carry a characteristic TCR beta motif of seven to nine highly homologous variants. Disease-linked clones, CD8+, were relatively rare in peripheral blood. The clones that were linked to disease were reported to be significantly enriched in matched synovial fluid samples from ankylosing spondylitis patients.

By quantitative 5'-RACE with molecular barcodes, the TCR beta libraries were made. TCRdb recomputed calls from the 5' RACE reads with MiXCR, one row per CDR3 protein. Of about 220,000 distinct CDR3 sequences listed, 18% were seen once; the top ten hold about 42%. This clonotype was seen a few times. Antigen specificity is unknown. CDR1 is MNHEY and CDR2 is SMNVEV in the germline V gene (reference sequence). This CDR3 has 15 amino acids. V lost 6 bases, J lost 4 bases, and 7 bases stayed unmatched. The J gene is TRBJ1-1, the V gene TRBV27, with 11 bases lining up with TRBD1. This TCR was recovered from a male donor with ankylosing spondylitis. The sequenced material came from blood, either unsorted or a sorted T cell fraction (not recorded which). CDR3 protein: CASRAGQGGFTEAFF. The DNA for the CDR3 is TGTGCCAGCAGGGCGGGACAGGGGGGGTTCACTGAAGCTTTCTTT.